This TCR beta chain stems from a study of Ad26.COV2.S vaccination and SARS-CoV-2 variants. For the study at large: Administration of Ad26.COV2.S was intramuscular, either once or twice 56 days apart.

Libraries were prepared by immunoSEQ multiplex PCR; TCRdb keeps only in-frame clonotypes and omits some of them. The data contain some 420,000 clones, roughly 90% of them singletons. In the case of this clone: Its target is not known.

The treatment denotes: about 20 received Ad26.COV2.S at low or high dose, single or two shots; 5 received placebo; per-sample allocation not given. The investigators took samples on day 63 after the first vaccine or placebo injection. In Boston, the donor was an adult between 18-55 years of age. The trim removed 2 bases at V and 4 bases at J, leaving 9 bases unmatched. The CDR3 extends over 15 amino acids. Germline CDR1 is SGDLS and CDR2 is YYNGEE. Notes on the study in general: Possibly, TCR breadth and depth analyses underestimated total T cell responses. Greater spike-specific TCR breadth was seen in vaccine recipients than in placebo recipients.

This specimen consisted of peripheral blood, obtained in a trial of Ad26.COV2.S vaccine versus placebo. This TCR was sampled from a person between 18 and 65 years old who received the Ad26.COV2.S COVID-19 vaccine or a placebo. The chain uses TRBV9 and TRBJ2-7, with TRBD2 matching 7 bases. The CDR3 coding sequence is TGTGCCAGCAGCGTGGGAGCGGGGCCCGGTTACGAGCAGTACTTC. Translating it yields CASSVGAGPGYEQYF. Combining the CDR3 with reference TRBV9 and TRBJ2-7 gives the whole variable domain DSGVTQTPKHLITATGQRVTLRCSPRSGDLSVYWYQQSLDQGLQFLIQYYNGEERAKGNILERFSAQQFPDLHSELNLSSLELGDSALYFCASSVGAGPGYEQYFGPGTRLTVT.